This entry features one TCR beta chain sequence. Its antigen is not identified. This sample was taken from a study of somatic mutations in cytotoxic T cells in rheumatoid arthritis. Study at large: Patient blood (approximately 27 ml EDTA) was taken immediately after diagnosis and before treatment. The authors flow-sorted some V beta antibody-stained T-cell populations at nearly 100% purity, including V beta1+ cells that they sequenced for TCRB.

Data came from immunoSEQ multiplex PCR; TCRdb stores just in-frame clones and leaves some out. The table shows about 18,000 clones, with around 83% occurring only once. Study-level results: Among rheumatoid arthritis patients and age-matched healthy controls, CD8+ T-cell clonality was not significantly different. Rising age went with increasing CD8+ clonality in rheumatoid arthritis patients; healthy controls showed no such increase.

The sequenced sample was CD8+ T cells sorted from blood. The receptor was isolated from an adult with rheumatoid arthritis.

CDR3 sequence reads: CSRSGTWEQYF. DNA of the CDR3: TGTTCGCGCTCCGGGACTTGGGAGCAGTACTTC. V gene TRBV28 combines with J gene TRBJ2-7; perhaps TRBD2 as D (6 bases). CDR3 length: 11 amino acids. The germline CDR1 and CDR2 sequences are MDHEN and SYDVKM.